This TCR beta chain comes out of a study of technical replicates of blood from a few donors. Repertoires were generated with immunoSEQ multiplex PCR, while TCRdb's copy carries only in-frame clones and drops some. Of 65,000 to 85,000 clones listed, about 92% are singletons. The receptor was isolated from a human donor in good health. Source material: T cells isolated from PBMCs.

The CDR3 spells CASKETGEKLFF. As DNA, the CDR3 is TGTGCCAGCAAAGAGACAGGGGAAAAACTGTTTTTT. The V call is TRBV14, the J call TRBJ1-4; 7 bases line up with TRBD1. Germline V gives CDR1 SGHDN, CDR2 FVKESK. The CDR3 runs to 12 residues. V was pared by 7 bases and J by 8 bases, with 4 bases of the junction left unmatched.